This T cell receptor (beta chain) was captured in a study of T cell repertoires in cytomegalovirus infection (dated by TCRdb to about 2019). In terms of the full investigation: Recently identified HLA-C-restricted CMV epitopes, whose presentation resists viral immunomodulation, were targeted by peptide stimulations together with well-studied HLA-B-restricted epitopes. Because public TCR beta signatures pointed to carriage of CMV infection together with the matching HLA type, the HLA type of each donor mattered for the analysis. What the work shows at the level of the full study, not this receptor alone: The ex vivo response was dominated by HLA-C-restricted CMV-specific TCR beta clonotypes, which also provided the single most frequent clonotype in two of eight donors. Cumulative frequency of public TCR beta family members discriminated carriers of CMV infection plus the relevant HLA type in this cohort and an independent 352-donor cohort.

A note on this clonotype: The antigen it recognizes is unknown. No base quality values were provided; no much bigger clone lies one nucleotide off.

Relative to germline, V is 2 bases shorter and J is 4 bases shorter, with 16 bases between their ends. Reading the germline V gene gives CDR1 SNHLY and CDR2 FYNNEI. The cysteine opens and the phenylalanine closes a CDR3 of 16 amino acids. Of the read, only the CDR3 DNA is kept; its 48 bases are in frame from base 1. Sequenced on an Illumina HiSeq 1500. TCRdb's own reprocessing of the public reads used fastp at Q25 and MiXCR and kept productive beta chains. All rows with the same CDR3 protein become a single entry with the most common DNA and genes. The table for this sample lists around 89,000 distinct CDR3 sequences; roughly 29% of them were counted only once. The top ten clones comprise roughly 70% of the sample. In light of the paper, this sample's treatment or condition label describes: in vitro stimulation with specific CMV peptide epitopes to enrich CMV-specific T cells.

Recombination linked TRBV2 to TRBJ2-3; the D region possibly corresponds to TRBD2 (6 bases align). The sequence came from a human donor in good health (CMV status not recorded). Some clones in this sample may be carry-over from other donors' samples. This specimen consisted of CD8+ T cells from cultured PBMCs, obtained from culture after CMV antigen stimulation. The sequence in DNA is TGTGCCAGCAGTGAAAGTGTGCGTACGGGAGCAGATACGCAGTATTTT. Its translation reads: CASSESVRTGADTQYF.